This is a list of T cell receptor beta chains from one sample in a study of cytomegalovirus exposure and HLA in healthy donors. Only in-frame clones appear in the TCRdb table, and some are missing; sequencing was by immunoSEQ multiplex PCR. The sample table sets out about 140,000 clones. The specimen was PBMCs. Source of these receptors: a male donor in good health and CMV-seronegative. Both conserved end residues are part of each CDR3. The D gene is left open where the match is weak.

V: TRBV9
D: TRBD2
J: TRBJ2-3
DNA: TGTGCCAGCAGCCTATCGCCTAGCGGAGTGACAGATACGCAGTATTTT
CDR3: CASSLSPSGVTDTQYF

V: TRBV6-1
D: .
J: TRBJ2-7
DNA: TGTGCCAGCACCGACAGAGCCTACGAGCAGTACTTC
CDR3: CASTDRAYEQYF

V: TRBV19
D: .
J: TRBJ1-5
DNA: TGTGCCAGTAGTATGTCCAGGATCCTTCCCCAGCATTTT
CDR3: CASSMSRILPQHF

V: TRBV6-1
D: TRBD2
J: TRBJ2-3
DNA: TGTGCCAGCAGTGGCTCTAGCGGTACCTCCACAGATACGCAGTATTTT
CDR3: CASSGSSGTSTDTQYF

V: TRBV6-1
D: TRBD1
J: TRBJ2-7
DNA: TGTGCCAGCACTATGGACAGGGGGTGGGGGGAGCAGTACTTC
CDR3: CASTMDRGWGEQYF

V: TRBV7-9
D: TRBD2
J: TRBJ2-2
DNA: TGTGCCAGCAGCTTACCCCTAGCGGGAGGTAACACCGGGGAGCTGTTTTTT
CDR3: CASSLPLAGGNTGELFF

V: TRBV30
D: TRBD1
J: TRBJ1-5
DNA: TGTGCCTGGAGTGTAACGACAGGGGGGTCCCCGAATCAGCCCCAGCATTTT
CDR3: CAWSVTTGGSPNQPQHF

V: TRBV15
D: .
J: TRBJ1-2
DNA: TGTGCCACCAGCAGAGATGGTACAGGGATAAAGGGCTACACCTTC
CDR3: CATSRDGTGIKGYTF

V: TRBV2
D: .
J: TRBJ2-5
DNA: TGTGCCAGCAGTGGGGAGTACCAAGAGACCCAGTACTTC
CDR3: CASSGEYQETQYF

V: TRBV11-2
D: .
J: TRBJ1-2
DNA: TGTGCCAGCAGCTTTACAGGGCCGAACTATGGCTACACCTTC
CDR3: CASSFTGPNYGYTF

V: TRBV5-1
D: .
J: TRBJ2-5
DNA: TGCGCCAGCTCTAGTGGAGGGGGCAAGTGGGAGACCCAGTACTTC
CDR3: CASSSGGGKWETQYF

V: TRBV18
D: .
J: TRBJ1-4
DNA: TGTGCCAGCTCACCGCGGGACGGACCTAGGGAAAAACTGTTTTTT
CDR3: CASSPRDGPREKLFF

V: TRBV29-1
D: TRBD1
J: TRBJ2-7
DNA: TGCAGCGTTGAAAGGACAGGGTCATACGAGCAGTACTTC
CDR3: CSVERTGSYEQYF

V: TRBV30
D: .
J: TRBJ1-2
DNA: TGTGCCTGGAGTGTAGAGCCACGCTATGGCTACACCTTC
CDR3: CAWSVEPRYGYTF

V: TRBV10-2
D: .
J: TRBJ2-1
DNA: TGCGCCAGCAGTGAGTCGGGCGGGATTGTAAGTGAGCAGTTCTTC
CDR3: CASSESGGIVSEQFF

V: TRBV30
D: .
J: TRBJ1-4
DNA: TGTGCCTGGTCCCGCGGCGGGCGGGCGCGGGAAAAACTGTTTTTT
CDR3: CAWSRGGRAREKLFF

V: TRBV18
D: TRBD1
J: TRBJ1-6
DNA: TGTGCCAGCTCTGGACAGGGTCCCTTATCACCCCTCCACTTT
CDR3: CASSGQGPLSPLHF

V: TRBV21-1
D: .
J: TRBJ2-5
DNA: TGTGCCAGCAGCAAAGTTCAGGGAGAGACCCAGTACTTC
CDR3: CASSKVQGETQYF

V: TRBV5-4
D: .
J: TRBJ2-2
DNA: TGTGCCAGCAGCTGGGGGCGGGGGCGAGGCACCGGGGAGCTGTTTTTT
CDR3: CASSWGRGRGTGELFF

V: TRBV6-5
D: TRBD2
J: TRBJ2-2
DNA: TGTGCCAGCAGTTACCGGGGGAGGGCCGGGGAGCTGTTTTTT
CDR3: CASSYRGRAGELFF

V: TRBV4-1
D: TRBD1
J: TRBJ2-7
DNA: TGCGCCAGCAGCCAAGATCCTGGGACAGAAGTCGTCTACGAGCAGTACTTC
CDR3: CASSQDPGTEVVYEQYF

V: TRBV19
D: TRBD1
J: TRBJ1-5
DNA: TGTGCCAGTAGGGGACAGGCCGGCAATCAGCCCCAGCATTTT
CDR3: CASRGQAGNQPQHF

V: TRBV6-5
D: .
J: TRBJ2-5
DNA: TGTGCCAGCAGCCCAAGGAAAGCGGAGGGGTCCCAGTACTTC
CDR3: CASSPRKAEGSQYF

V: TRBV18
D: .
J: TRBJ2-3
DNA: TGTGCCAGCTCACCTATTAGGACTATCCCCGATACGCAGTATTTT
CDR3: CASSPIRTIPDTQYF

V: TRBV30
D: TRBD1
J: TRBJ2-2
DNA: TGTGCCTGGAGTGGGGACAGGAGAACCGGGGAGCTGTTTTTT
CDR3: CAWSGDRRTGELFF

V: TRBV2
D: .
J: TRBJ2-7
DNA: TGTGCCATAAAACCCCGCGCTCGGAGCTACGAGCAGTACTTC
CDR3: CAIKPRARSYEQYF

V: TRBV6-5
D: .
J: TRBJ2-3
DNA: TGTGCCAGCAGTTACTCGTTCGGGGATAGCACAGATACGCAGTATTTT
CDR3: CASSYSFGDSTDTQYF

V: TRBV14
D: TRBD1
J: TRBJ2-6
DNA: TGTGCCAGCAGCCGTACAGGGGAAGGGGCCAACGTCCTGACTTTC
CDR3: CASSRTGEGANVLTF

V: TRBV5-6
D: TRBD1
J: TRBJ2-7
DNA: TGTGCCAGCAGCAAAAAGGGGGCCAACTACGAGCAGTACTTC
CDR3: CASSKKGANYEQYF

V: TRBV1
D: .
J: TRBJ2-1
DNA: TGCACCAGCAGCCACATAAGCGGGAGGGCACTCCCAACCTACAATGAGCAGTTCTTC
CDR3: CTSSHISGRALPTYNEQFF

V: TRBV29-1
D: .
J: TRBJ2-7
DNA: TGCAGCGTCCTCGAGTACGAGCAGTACTTC
CDR3: CSVLEYEQYF

V: TRBV10-1
D: .
J: TRBJ2-7
DNA: TGCGCCAGCAGTGAGGTTAAATCTTACGAGCAGTACTTC
CDR3: CASSEVKSYEQYF

V: TRBV7-2
D: TRBD1
J: TRBJ1-1
DNA: TGTGCCAGCAGCTCCCGGACAGGGAACACTGAAGCTTTCTTT
CDR3: CASSSRTGNTEAFF

V: TRBV5-1
D: .
J: TRBJ1-2
DNA: TGCGCCAGCAGGGAGGGGCCCTTAACTGGGGGCTACACCTTC
CDR3: CASREGPLTGGYTF

V: TRBV19
D: TRBD1
J: TRBJ1-1
DNA: TGTGCCAGTAGTACAAGACTCCGTTGGGGACAGGGCAGCACTGAAGCTTTCTTT
CDR3: CASSTRLRWGQGSTEAFF

V: TRBV29-1
D: .
J: TRBJ1-3
DNA: TGCAGCGTTACACAGAGCTCTGGAAACACCATATATTTT
CDR3: CSVTQSSGNTIYF

V: TRBV5-6
D: .
J: TRBJ1-1
DNA: TGTGCCAGCAGCTTCGTAGGGGGTACTGAAGCTTTCTTT
CDR3: CASSFVGGTEAFF

V: TRBV27
D: .
J: TRBJ1-6
DNA: TGTGCCAGCAGTTACAGGGATTCACCCCTCCACTTT
CDR3: CASSYRDSPLHF

V: TRBV6-6
D: .
J: TRBJ2-7
DNA: TGTGCCAGCAGTTACGGGGCGGGGAGAGCGCAGTACTTC
CDR3: CASSYGAGRAQYF

V: TRBV29-1
D: TRBD2
J: TRBJ2-1
DNA: TGCAGCGTTGGACTTTCGGGAGGGCCATCCTACAATGAGCAGTTCTTC
CDR3: CSVGLSGGPSYNEQFF

V: TRBV9
D: TRBD2
J: TRBJ2-2
DNA: TGTGCCAGCAGCCCCGAACCGGGACTAGCGGCCACCGGGGAGCTGTTTTTT
CDR3: CASSPEPGLAATGELFF

V: TRBV18
D: .
J: TRBJ2-7
DNA: TGTGCCAGCTCCCCTAGCGCCTACGAGCAGTACTTC
CDR3: CASSPSAYEQYF

V: TRBV5-4
D: TRBD2
J: TRBJ2-5
DNA: TGTGCCAGCAGCTTAGACGGGGGGGCCGGGGAGACCCAGTACTTC
CDR3: CASSLDGGAGETQYF

V: TRBV7-9
D: TRBD1
J: TRBJ2-5
DNA: TGTGCCAGCAGCTTGACAGGGGGGAAACAAGAGACCCAGTACTTC
CDR3: CASSLTGGKQETQYF

V: TRBV29-1
D: TRBD2
J: TRBJ2-1
DNA: TGCAGCGTTGAAGGGGGTAGCGGGAGGGCCAGCTCCTACAATGAGCAGTTCTTC
CDR3: CSVEGGSGRASSYNEQFF

V: TRBV6-5
D: .
J: TRBJ2-7
DNA: TGTGCCAGCAGTTACTCGGAGTCGTACGAGCAGTACTTC
CDR3: CASSYSESYEQYF

V: TRBV6-5
D: .
J: TRBJ2-3
DNA: TGTGCCAGCAGCCCCGAGGGGGGGGTCACAGATACGCAGTATTTT
CDR3: CASSPEGGVTDTQYF

V: TRBV11-2
D: .
J: TRBJ2-7
DNA: TGTGCCACCGAGAGAATACCAGGGGAATCCTACGAGCAGTACTTC
CDR3: CATERIPGESYEQYF

V: TRBV29-1
D: .
J: TRBJ1-3
DNA: TGCAGCGTTAGAGGTGGAAACACCATATATTTT
CDR3: CSVRGGNTIYF

V: TRBV7-9
D: .
J: TRBJ1-1
DNA: TGTGCCAGCAGCTCCCCTGGGGGCAGGACTGAAGCTTTCTTT
CDR3: CASSSPGGRTEAFF

V: TRBV9
D: TRBD1
J: TRBJ2-7
DNA: TGTGCCAGCAGCCCGGGACAGGCTGGTTCGTCCGAGCAGTACTTC
CDR3: CASSPGQAGSSEQYF

V: TRBV5-1
D: .
J: TRBJ1-1
DNA: TGCGCCAGCAGCTTTGGAGGTCTAGCTGAAGCTTTCTTT
CDR3: CASSFGGLAEAFF

V: TRBV5-1
D: .
J: TRBJ1-1
DNA: TGCGCCAGCAGCGGACAAATGAACACTGAAGCTTTCTTT
CDR3: CASSGQMNTEAFF

V: TRBV6-4
D: .
J: TRBJ2-1
DNA: TGTGCCAGCAGTCTAGAGGGAGCCTCCTACAATGAGCAGTTCTTC
CDR3: CASSLEGASYNEQFF

V: TRBV2
D: .
J: TRBJ1-4
DNA: TGTGCCAGTGCAAGGGGATTCGATGAAAAACTGTTTTTT
CDR3: CASARGFDEKLFF

V: TRBV7-3
D: .
J: TRBJ2-2
DNA: TGTGCCAGCAGCCCCCAGACAGCCACCGGGGAGCTGTTTTTT
CDR3: CASSPQTATGELFF

V: TRBV29-1
D: .
J: TRBJ2-5
DNA: TGCAGCGCCCGACAGGCCCAAGAGACCCAGTACTTC
CDR3: CSARQAQETQYF